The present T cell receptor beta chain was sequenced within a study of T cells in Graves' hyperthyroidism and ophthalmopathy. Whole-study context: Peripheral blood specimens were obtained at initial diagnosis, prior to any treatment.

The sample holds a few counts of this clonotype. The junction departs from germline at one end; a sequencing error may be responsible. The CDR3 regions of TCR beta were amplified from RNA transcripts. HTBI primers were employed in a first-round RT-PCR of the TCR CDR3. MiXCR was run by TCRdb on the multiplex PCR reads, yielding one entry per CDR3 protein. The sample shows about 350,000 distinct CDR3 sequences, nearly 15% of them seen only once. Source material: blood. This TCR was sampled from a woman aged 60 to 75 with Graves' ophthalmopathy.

CDR3 sequence: CASSDPGTGNAGELFF. The CDR3 nucleotides are TGTGCCAGCAGCGACCCCGGGACAGGGAACGCCGGGGAGCTGTTTTTT. J is TRBJ2-2 and V is TRBV11-2; 9 bases fit TRBD1. Looked up from germline, CDR1 is SGHAT and CDR2 is FQNNGV. The CDR3 contains 16 residues.